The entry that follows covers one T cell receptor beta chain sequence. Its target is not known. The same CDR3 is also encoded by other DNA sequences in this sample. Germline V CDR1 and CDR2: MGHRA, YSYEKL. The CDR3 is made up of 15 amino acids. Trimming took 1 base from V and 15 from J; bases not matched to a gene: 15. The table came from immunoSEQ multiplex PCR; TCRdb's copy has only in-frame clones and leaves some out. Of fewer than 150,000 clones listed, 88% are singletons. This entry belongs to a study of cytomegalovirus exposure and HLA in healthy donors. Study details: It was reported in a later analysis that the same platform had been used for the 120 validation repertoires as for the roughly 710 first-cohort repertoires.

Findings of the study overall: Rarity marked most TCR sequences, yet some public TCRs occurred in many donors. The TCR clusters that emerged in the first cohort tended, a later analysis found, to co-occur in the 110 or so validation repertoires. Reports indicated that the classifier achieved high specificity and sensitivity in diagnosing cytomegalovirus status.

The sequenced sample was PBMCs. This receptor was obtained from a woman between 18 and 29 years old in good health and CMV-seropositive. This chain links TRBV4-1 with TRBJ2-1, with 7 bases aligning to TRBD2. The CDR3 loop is CASSQVLGSGREGFF. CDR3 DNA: TGCGCCAGCAGCCAAGTACTGGGGAGCGGAAGGGAGGGGTTCTTC.